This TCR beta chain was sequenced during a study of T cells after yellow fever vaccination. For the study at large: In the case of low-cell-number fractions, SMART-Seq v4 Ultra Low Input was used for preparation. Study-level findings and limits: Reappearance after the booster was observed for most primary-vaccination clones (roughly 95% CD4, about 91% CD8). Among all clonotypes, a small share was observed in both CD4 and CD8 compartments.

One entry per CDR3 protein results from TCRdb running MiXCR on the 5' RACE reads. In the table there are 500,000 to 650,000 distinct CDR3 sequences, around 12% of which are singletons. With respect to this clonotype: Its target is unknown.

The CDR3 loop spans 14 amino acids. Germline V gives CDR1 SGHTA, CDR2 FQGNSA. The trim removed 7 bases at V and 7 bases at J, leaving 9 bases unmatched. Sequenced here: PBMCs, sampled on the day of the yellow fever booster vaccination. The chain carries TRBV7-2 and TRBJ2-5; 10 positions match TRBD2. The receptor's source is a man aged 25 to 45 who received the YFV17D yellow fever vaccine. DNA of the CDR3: TGTGCCAGCACCACTAGCGGGACAAGAGGGACCCAGTACTTC. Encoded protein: CASTTSGTRGTQYF.